The sequence of this TCR beta chain was determined in a study of OX40 agonist ivuxolimab in advanced cancers. Across the whole study: Head and neck, renal cell, melanoma or hepatocellular carcinoma were the cancers that dose-escalation patients had.

The CDR3 is 13 residues long. Germline CDR1 and CDR2: SGHRS and YFSETQ. Trimming removed 5 bases from V and 6 bases from J; junction bases left unmatched: 5. Assay: immunoSEQ multiplex PCR; the TCRdb copy retains only in-frame clones and omits some. The data show roughly 5,700 clones, roughly 90% seen once. General observations from the study: The study found that CD8+ T cells averaged more expanded clones than CD4+.

People who had autoimmune disease history or systemic immunosuppression were excluded. On this clone itself: Its antigen remains unknown.

The clonotype originates from an adult with an advanced solid tumor such as melanoma, head and neck, liver or kidney cancer. Sequencing used CD4+ or CD8+ T cells sorted from blood, obtained in a trial of the OX40 agonist ivuxolimab. The chain is built from TRBV5-1 and TRBJ2-1; TRBD2 matches 7 bases. CDR3 coding DNA: TGCGCCAGCAGGCCGGCGGGAGCCAATGAGCAGTTCTTC. Amino acid sequence: CASRPAGANEQFF. Drawing the rest from reference TRBV5-1 and TRBJ2-1, the complete variable domain is KAGVTQTPRYLIKTRGQQVTLSCSPISGHRSVSWYQQTPGQGLQFLFEYFSETQRNKGNFPGRFSGRQFSNSRSEMNVSTLELGDSALYLCASRPAGANEQFFGPGTRLTVL.